This is a list of T cell receptor beta chains from one sample in a study of T cell responses to AZD1222 COVID-19 vaccine. Measured with immunoSEQ multiplex PCR; TCRdb has only the in-frame clones, and not every one. The sample has about 100,000 clones, around 96% seen once. The sequenced sample was peripheral blood, obtained on day 0 of AZD1222 vaccination. Receptors were obtained from an adult in good health. The CDR3 runs from the conserved cysteine through the conserved F or W. Fields, in order: clone size, J gene, D gene, V gene, CDR3 protein, CDR3 DNA. A D gene is named only where the DNA matches it firmly. The listing skips clone size in some rows; elsewhere it reads once, few, many or a size class.

-	TRBJ1-2	-	TRBV5-1	CASSLGTWGYTF	TGCGCCAGCAGCTTGGGGACATGGGGCTACACCTTC
once	TRBJ1-1	TRBD1	TRBV4-1	CASSLIDRDHTEAFF	TGCGCCAGCAGCCTCATCGACAGGGACCACACTGAAGCTTTCTTT
-	TRBJ1-1	-	TRBV12-3/TRBV12-4	CASSSGPATEAFF	TGTGCCAGCAGTTCGGGCCCGGCCACTGAAGCTTTCTTT
-	TRBJ2-5	TRBD2	TRBV28	CASKAGGKETQYF	TGTGCCAGTAAAGCGGGGGGGAAAGAGACCCAGTACTTC
-	TRBJ1-4	-	TRBV4-3	CASSQERGLANEKLFF	TGCGCCAGCAGCCAAGAACGGGGACTTGCTAATGAAAAACTGTTTTTT
once	TRBJ1-2	TRBD1	TRBV5-1	CASSERQGASGGYTF	TGCGCCAGCAGCGAACGACAGGGGGCCTCAGGTGGCTACACCTTC
-	TRBJ2-2	TRBD2	TRBV5-1	CASSLGRLAGGKNTGELFF	TGCGCCAGCAGCTTAGGGCGACTAGCGGGAGGGAAGAACACCGGGGAGCTGTTTTTT
-	TRBJ1-2	-	TRBV7-3	CASRQSGGAFDGYTF	TGTGCCAGCAGGCAAAGTGGGGGGGCCTTCGATGGCTACACCTTC
-	TRBJ1-1	-	TRBV5-1	CASSTGPPISEAFF	TGCGCCAGCAGCACGGGCCCGCCGATTTCTGAAGCTTTCTTT
-	TRBJ1-3	-	TRBV24-1	CATSDGRWDSGNTIYF	TGTGCCACCAGTGATGGACGGTGGGACTCTGGAAACACCATATATTTT
-	TRBJ1-1	TRBD1	TRBV11-3	CASSLPRGGRNTEAFF	TGTGCCAGCAGCTTGCCCAGAGGGGGCAGGAACACTGAAGCTTTCTTT
-	TRBJ2-4	-	TRBV5-1	CASSLGPDRTVRLNIQYF	TGCGCCAGCAGCTTGGGGCCGGATCGGACTGTTAGGTTAAACATTCAGTACTTC
-	TRBJ2-3	-	TRBV27	CASSQASTTDTQYF	TGTGCCAGCAGTCAGGCTAGCACCACAGATACGCAGTATTTT
-	TRBJ2-1	TRBD1	TRBV6-2/TRBV6-3	CASSNGQGADEQFF	TGTGCCAGCAGTAATGGACAGGGGGCGGATGAGCAGTTCTTC
-	TRBJ1-2	-	TRBV9	CASSVDTVYGYTF	TGTGCCAGCAGCGTAGATACAGTATATGGCTACACCTTC
-	TRBJ1-2	-	TRBV7-3	CASSLIEGPQEGYTF	TGTGCCAGCAGCTTAATAGAGGGGCCCCAGGAGGGCTACACCTTC
-	TRBJ2-5	-	TRBV7-7	CASSLDLRGLETQYF	TGTGCCAGCAGCTTAGATCTCAGGGGCCTCGAGACCCAGTACTTC
-	TRBJ1-5	-	TRBV6-5	CAASYEGNQPQHF	TGTGCCGCATCCTACGAAGGCAATCAGCCCCAGCATTTT
-	TRBJ1-4	-	TRBV19	CASMNLGAEKLFF	TGTGCCAGCATGAACCTCGGAGCTGAAAAACTGTTTTTT
-	TRBJ1-2	-	TRBV28	CASSLLGLNYGYTF	TGTGCCAGCAGTTTACTGGGACTTAACTATGGCTACACCTTC
-	TRBJ1-1	TRBD1	TRBV6-5	CASSHSGGQSEAFF	TGTGCCAGCAGCCACAGTGGGGGACAGAGTGAAGCTTTCTTT
-	TRBJ2-5	-	TRBV7-9	CASSLVRGQQETQYF	TGTGCCAGCAGCTTAGTTCGCGGACAGCAAGAGACCCAGTACTTC
-	TRBJ1-3	-	TRBV19	CASLPRRGAGAYSGNTIYF	TGTGCCAGTCTCCCCCGCCGGGGGGCAGGGGCCTACTCTGGAAACACCATATATTTT
-	TRBJ2-2	-	TRBV7-9	CASSLDFSGELFF	TGTGCCAGCAGCTTAGATTTTTCCGGGGAGCTGTTTTTT
-	TRBJ2-2	-	TRBV5-8	CASSLEGTSQAGELFF	TGTGCCAGCAGCTTGGAGGGTACTAGTCAGGCCGGGGAGCTGTTTTTT
-	TRBJ2-1	TRBD1	TRBV4-1	CASSQTPVGGQGDNEQFF	TGCGCCAGCAGCCAAACACCAGTCGGGGGACAGGGGGACAATGAGCAGTTCTTC
-	TRBJ2-3	-	TRBV29-1	CSVEGRQYTDTQYF	TGCAGCGTTGAAGGGAGGCAGTACACAGATACGCAGTATTTT